This record looks at one T cell receptor (beta chain) sequence and its context. Its cognate antigen is unknown. These data are taken from a study of graft-versus-host responses after intestinal transplantation. Profiled with immunoSEQ multiplex PCR; TCRdb holds only in-frame clones, not every one. The data hold 90,000 to 120,000 clones, with roughly 87% observed a single time. This receptor was obtained from a human donor who was the organ donor for an intestinal transplant. The sample here was unstimulated CD4+ T cells sorted from spleen or lymph node cells, taken before transplant.

The CDR3 DNA is TGTGCCAGCAGCGCGGGACTCACGACAGATACGCAGTATTTT. As protein: CASSAGLTTDTQYF. The J gene is TRBJ2-3, the V gene TRBV7-3, with D perhaps matching TRBD2 (6 bases). Trimming left V 5 bases short and J 3 bases short, with 12 bases between. Germline-derived CDR1 and CDR2 are SGHTA and FQGTGA. The length of the CDR3 is 14 residues.